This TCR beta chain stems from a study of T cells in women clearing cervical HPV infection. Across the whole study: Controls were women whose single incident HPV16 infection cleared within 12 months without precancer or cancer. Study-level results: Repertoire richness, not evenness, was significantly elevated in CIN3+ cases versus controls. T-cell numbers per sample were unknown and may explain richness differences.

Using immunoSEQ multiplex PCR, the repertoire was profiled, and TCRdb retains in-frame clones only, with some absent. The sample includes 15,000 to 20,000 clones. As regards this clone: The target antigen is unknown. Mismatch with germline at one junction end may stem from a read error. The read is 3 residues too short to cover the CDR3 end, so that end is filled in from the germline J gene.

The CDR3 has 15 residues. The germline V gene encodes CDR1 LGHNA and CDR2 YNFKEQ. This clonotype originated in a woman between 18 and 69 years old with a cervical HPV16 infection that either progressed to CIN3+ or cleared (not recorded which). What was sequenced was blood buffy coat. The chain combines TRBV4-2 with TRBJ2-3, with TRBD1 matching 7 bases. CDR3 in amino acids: CASSHGTASTDTQYF. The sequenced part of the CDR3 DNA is TGCGCCAGCAGCCACGGGACAGCTAGCACAGATACG.